The clone carrying this T cell receptor beta chain appeared many times. The sample belongs to a study of CDR3 diversity in severe acne. TCRdb reprocessed the PCR reads via MiXCR and lists one record per CDR3 protein. The repertoire consists of around 94,000 distinct CDR3 sequences, with 45% to 60% occurring once and the leading ten covering around 12%. The source of this sequence is a male donor with acne. Sequencing was done on a sample of blood.

CDR3 sequence reads: CASSLLWGSSYNEQFF. Written as DNA, the CDR3 is TGTGCCAGCAGTTTATTGTGGGGGAGTTCCTACAATGAGCAGTTCTTC. The chain employs TRBV27 and TRBJ2-1; D might be TRBD1 or TRBD2, each matching 5 bases. The germline V gene encodes CDR1 MNHEY and CDR2 SMNVEV (reference sequence). Deletions cut 1 base from V and 1 base from J, with 11 bases between. The CDR3 covers 16 residues.